The clone carrying this T cell receptor beta chain was detected ten times or more. Trimming pared 6 bases from V and 7 bases from J, leaving 13 bases between. CDR1 is MNHNS and CDR2 is SASEGT in the germline V gene. The CDR3 extends over 13 amino acids. Two rounds of multiplex PCR amplified TCR beta CDR3 from genomic DNA. First-round PCR, the initial amplification, used primers specific to each TRBV and TRBJ gene. TCRdb reanalysed the multiplex PCR reads using MiXCR and keeps one entry per CDR3 protein. Of under 20,000 distinct CDR3 sequences listed, about three fifths are singletons. These data originate in a study of prognosis after radiotherapy for stage I lung cancer.

The rearrangement joins TRBV6-1 to TRBJ1-5; no definite D call. This TCR came from a donor over 45 with non-small cell lung cancer. Sequenced here: PBMCs, sampled before or after stereotactic body radiation therapy (not recorded which). The CDR3 region is CASSREIGQPQHF. The CDR3 nucleotides read TGTGCCAGCAGCAGAGAAATAGGGCAGCCCCAGCATTTT.